This T cell receptor beta chain was documented in a study of T cells in Graves' hyperthyroidism and ophthalmopathy. Amplified regions were TCR beta CDR3 sequences from RNA transcripts. The TCR CDR3 first-round RT-PCR relied on the HTBI primer set. MiXCR, run by TCRdb on the multiplex PCR reads, gives a single entry per CDR3 protein. This repertoire shows 400,000 to 500,000 distinct CDR3 sequences, 14% to 15% found once; its top ten account for 13%. Trimming shortened V by 1 base and J by 7 bases, and 22 bases separated the two germline ends. CDR3 length: 18 amino acids. Germline loops: CDR1 SGHDN, CDR2 FVKESK.

Sequencing input: blood. The chain is built from TRBV14 and TRBJ2-2; tentatively, D is TRBD2 (6 bases). The receptor's source is a man aged 18-30 years with Graves' ophthalmopathy. CDR3 amino acids: CASSQGRRGAAENGELFF. CDR3 in DNA: TGTGCCAGCAGCCAAGGGAGGCGCGGGGCAGCGGAAAACGGGGAGCTGTTTTTT.